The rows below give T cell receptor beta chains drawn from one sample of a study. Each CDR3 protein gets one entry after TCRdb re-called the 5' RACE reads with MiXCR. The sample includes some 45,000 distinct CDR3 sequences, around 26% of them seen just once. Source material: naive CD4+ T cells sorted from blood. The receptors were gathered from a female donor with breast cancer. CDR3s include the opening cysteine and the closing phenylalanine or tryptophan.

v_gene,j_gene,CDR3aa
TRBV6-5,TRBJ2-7,CASSPLGRGADEQYF
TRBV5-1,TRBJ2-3,CASSLVPSGTSTDTQYF
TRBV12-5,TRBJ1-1,CASGLGQGEAFF
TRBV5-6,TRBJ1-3,CASSFRTGNTIYF
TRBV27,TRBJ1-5,CASSANQPQHF
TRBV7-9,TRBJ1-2,CASSLTVRNYGYTF
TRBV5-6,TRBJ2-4,CASSLTGPNIQYF
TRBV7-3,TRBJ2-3,CASSLDRPGLYGTDTQYF
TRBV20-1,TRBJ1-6,CSAQLPGIYNSPLHF
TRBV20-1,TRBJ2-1,CRAGRGYNEQFF
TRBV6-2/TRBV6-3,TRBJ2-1,CASSYASRISIRISYNEQFF
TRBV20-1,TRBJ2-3,CSAGIMGRSTDTQYF
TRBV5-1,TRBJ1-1,CASSWGRGQAFF